The 2 T cell receptor beta chains below were found in one sample sequenced in a study of blood T cell repertoires in COVID-19. Only in-frame clones appear in the TCRdb table, and some are missing; sequencing was by immunoSEQ multiplex PCR. The table shows 200,000 to 250,000 clones, with around nine tenths occurring only once. The sequencing input was PBMCs or T cells enriched from blood (not recorded which). The receptors stem from a woman between 45 and 65 years old with acute COVID-19.

This chain uses TRBV28 with TRBJ2-7; 7 nucleotides align to TRBD2. The CDR3 sequence is 14 residues long. Trimming at V came to 6 bases and at J to 3 bases, leaving 8 bases not matched to a gene. Germline assignment: CDR1 MDHEN and CDR2 SYDVKM. The CDR3: CASSPGDYLYEQYF. The CDR3 region has the DNA TGTGCCAGCAGCCCCGGGGACTATCTCTACGAGCAGTACTTC.

V is TRBV5-6 and J is TRBJ1-2; possible D gene TRBD1, 6 bases. This CDR3 has 14 residues. V was pared by 3 bases and J by 4 bases, with 13 bases between. Per the germline V gene, CDR1 is SGHDT and CDR2 is YYEEEE. The DNA for the CDR3 is TGTGCCAGCAGCTCGGGGGGCGGAACCTATGGCTACACCTTC. Its translation is CASSSGGGTYGYTF.